Sequencing of this T cell receptor (beta chain) was carried out in a study of blood T cell repertoires in COVID-19. Profiling relied on immunoSEQ multiplex PCR, and the TCRdb table lists in-frame clones only, not all of them. This table has 100,000 to 150,000 clones, 80% to 90% appearing once. Per germline, CDR1 LNHDA and CDR2 SQIVND (reference sequence). CDR3 size: 15 residues. Trimming took 4 bases from V and 9 from J, leaving 19 bases between them. This clone was seen just once. The sequencing sample was made of PBMCs or T cells enriched from blood (not recorded which). The sequence came from a man in his forties or fifties with acute COVID-19. This sequence joins TRBV19 and TRBJ1-5; D is possibly TRBD1 (6 bases). The CDR3 coding sequence is TGTGCCAGTAGTACCTGGGACACCGGCATACGGCCCCAGCATTTT. Residues: CASSTWDTGIRPQHF.